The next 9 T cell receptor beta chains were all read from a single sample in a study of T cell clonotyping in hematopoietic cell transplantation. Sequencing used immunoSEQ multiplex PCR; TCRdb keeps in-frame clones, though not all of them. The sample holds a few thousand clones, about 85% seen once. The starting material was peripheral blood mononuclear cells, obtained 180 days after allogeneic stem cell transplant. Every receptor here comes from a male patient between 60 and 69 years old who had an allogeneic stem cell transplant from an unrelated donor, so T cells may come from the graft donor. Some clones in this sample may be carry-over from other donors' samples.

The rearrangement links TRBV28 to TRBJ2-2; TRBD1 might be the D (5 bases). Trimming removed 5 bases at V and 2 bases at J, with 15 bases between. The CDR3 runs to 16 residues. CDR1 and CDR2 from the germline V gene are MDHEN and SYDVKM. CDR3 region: CASSTFLQVNTGELFF. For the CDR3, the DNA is TGTGCCAGCAGTACATTCCTACAGGTTAACACCGGGGAGCTGTTTTTT.

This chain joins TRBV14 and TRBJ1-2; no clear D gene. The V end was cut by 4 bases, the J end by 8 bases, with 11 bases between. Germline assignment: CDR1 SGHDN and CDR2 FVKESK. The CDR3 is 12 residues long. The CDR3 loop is CASSPLPRGYTF. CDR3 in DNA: TGTGCCAGCAGCCCCCTCCCCCGGGGCTACACCTTC.

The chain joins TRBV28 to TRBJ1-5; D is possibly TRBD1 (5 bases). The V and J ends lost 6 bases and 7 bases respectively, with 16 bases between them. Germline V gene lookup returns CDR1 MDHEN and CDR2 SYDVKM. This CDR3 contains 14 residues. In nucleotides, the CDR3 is TGTGCCAGCAGCTTGGGACGTCTAAGGCAGCCCCAGCATTTT. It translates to CASSLGRLRQPQHF.

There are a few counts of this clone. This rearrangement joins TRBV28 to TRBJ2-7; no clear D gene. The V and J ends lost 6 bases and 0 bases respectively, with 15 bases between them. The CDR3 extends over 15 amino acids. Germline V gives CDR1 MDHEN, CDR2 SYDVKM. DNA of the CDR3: TGTGCCAGCAGGCCCGAATTGGGTAGCTCCTACGAGCAGTACTTC. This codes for CASRPELGSSYEQYF.

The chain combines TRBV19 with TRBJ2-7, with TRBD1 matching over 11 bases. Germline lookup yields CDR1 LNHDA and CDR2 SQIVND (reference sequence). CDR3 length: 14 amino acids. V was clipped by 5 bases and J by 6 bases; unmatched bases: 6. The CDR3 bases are TGTGCCAGTAGTGCCTCGGGACAGGGGGTCGAGCAGTACTTC. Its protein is CASSASGQGVEQYF.

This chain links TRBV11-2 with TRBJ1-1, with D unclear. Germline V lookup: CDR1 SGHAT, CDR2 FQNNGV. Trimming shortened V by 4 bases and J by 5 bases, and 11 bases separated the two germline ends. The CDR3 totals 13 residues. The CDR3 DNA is TGTGCCAGCAGCTCGATCAGTAAAACTGAAGCTTTCTTT. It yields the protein CASSSISKTEAFF.

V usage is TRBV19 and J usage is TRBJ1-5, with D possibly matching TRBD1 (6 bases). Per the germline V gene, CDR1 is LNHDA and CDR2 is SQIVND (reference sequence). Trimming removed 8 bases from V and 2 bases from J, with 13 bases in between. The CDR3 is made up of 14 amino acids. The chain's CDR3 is CASGYGGGNQPQHF. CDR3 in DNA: TGTGCCAGTGGCTATGGGGGCGGCAATCAGCCCCAGCATTTT.

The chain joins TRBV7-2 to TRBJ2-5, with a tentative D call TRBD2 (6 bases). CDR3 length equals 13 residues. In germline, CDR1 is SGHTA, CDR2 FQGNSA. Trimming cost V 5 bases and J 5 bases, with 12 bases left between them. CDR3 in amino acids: CASSPPGDETQYF. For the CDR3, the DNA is TGTGCCAGCAGCCCTCCGGGGGACGAGACCCAGTACTTC.

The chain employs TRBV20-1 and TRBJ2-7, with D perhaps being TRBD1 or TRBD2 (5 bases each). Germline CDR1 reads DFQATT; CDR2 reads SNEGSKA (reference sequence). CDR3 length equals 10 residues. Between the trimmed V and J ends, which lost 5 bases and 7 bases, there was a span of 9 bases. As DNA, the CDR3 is TGCAGTGCTGGGGGTGGGGAGCAGTACTTC. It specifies CSAGGGEQYF.